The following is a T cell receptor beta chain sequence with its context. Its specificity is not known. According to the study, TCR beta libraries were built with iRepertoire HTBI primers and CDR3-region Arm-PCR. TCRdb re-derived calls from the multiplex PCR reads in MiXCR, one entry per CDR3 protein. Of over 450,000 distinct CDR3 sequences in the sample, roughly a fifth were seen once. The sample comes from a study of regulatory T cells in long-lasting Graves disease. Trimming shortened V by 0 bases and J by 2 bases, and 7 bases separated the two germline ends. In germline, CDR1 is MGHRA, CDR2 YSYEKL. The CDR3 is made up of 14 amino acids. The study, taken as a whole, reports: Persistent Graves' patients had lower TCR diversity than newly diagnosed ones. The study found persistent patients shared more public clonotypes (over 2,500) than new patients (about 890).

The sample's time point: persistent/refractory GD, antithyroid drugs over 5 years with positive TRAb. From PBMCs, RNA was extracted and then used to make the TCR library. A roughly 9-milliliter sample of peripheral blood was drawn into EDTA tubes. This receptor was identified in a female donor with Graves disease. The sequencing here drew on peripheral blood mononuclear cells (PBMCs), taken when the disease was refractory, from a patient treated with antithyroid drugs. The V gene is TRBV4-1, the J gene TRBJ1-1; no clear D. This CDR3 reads CASSQEESNTEAFF. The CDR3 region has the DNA TGCGCCAGCAGCCAAGAGGAGTCTAACACTGAAGCTTTCTTT.